The clone carrying this TCR beta chain was observed many times. Its antigen remains unknown. CDR3 length equals 13 residues. Germline assignment: CDR1 DFQATT and CDR2 SNEGSKA (reference sequence). V lost 5 bases and J lost 3; bases outside the gene matches: 3. This sample was taken from a study of T-cell reconstitution after alpha-beta-depleted transplantation in children. The TCRbeta library was prepared with unique molecular identifiers. TCRdb recomputed calls from the PCR reads with MiXCR, one row per CDR3 protein. This sample carries 500,000 or so distinct CDR3 sequences, roughly an eighth of them seen once, and the ten largest clones take approximately 14%. Study outcomes and limitations: It was newly produced T cells that mostly accounted for T-cell counts and diversity one year after transplant. Reports say that about two months after transplant, the alpha-beta T cells came out of several hundred graft clones that had expanded. At day 60, the high TCRbeta diversity found in some patients originated from recipient T cells and thymic progenitors that had survived.

The TCR comes from a female patient aged 2 to 10 who had a stem cell transplant for aplastic anemia, so the T cells may come from the graft donor. This chain uses TRBV20-1 with TRBJ2-7; 11 nucleotides agree with TRBD2. Here the sequenced sample was PBMCs, mostly from graft donor cells, taken 180 days after TCRalphabeta/CD19-depleted stem cell transplant. CDR3 loop: CSAGTSGYYEQYV. In nucleotides, the CDR3 is TGCAGTGCTGGGACTAGCGGTTACTACGAGCAGTACGTC.